This T cell receptor beta chain came from a study of blood T cell repertoires in COVID-19 (dated by TCRdb to the early 2020s). With regard to the full study: Samples from collaborators originated in the United States, Italy and Spain and spanned both the acute and convalescent phases of COVID-19. The material from the prospective study consisted of cDNA or gDNA derived from T cells, B-cell-depleted T cells, or PBMCs. The dataset comprised deeply sampled blood TCRbeta repertoires from subjects exposed to, actively infected with, or recovered from COVID-19. A freely available public database, intended as a resource for researchers studying the immune response to SARS-CoV-2, is where the repertoires were released. The samples were drawn from two sources: the first 160 participants of the ongoing ImmuneRACE study, and over 950 subjects contributed by 6 global collaborators. Nearly every sample came with metadata listing a de-identified subject ID, COVID-19 status, age in years and sex. Where available, HLA class I and class II types were obtained from metadata supplied by the sample provider rather than from assay-based typing.

TCRbeta CDR3 regions were amplified from genomic DNA using the immunoSEQ Assay, a bias-controlled multiplex PCR. From the authors' description of their analysis: Within the assay, amplification of reference gene primers was used to estimate how many nucleated cells each sample contained. To quantify the absolute abundance of each unique TCRbeta CDR3 rearrangement, sequence reads were collapsed and filtered. For each sample, productive Simpson clonality was calculated by taking the square root of Simpson's diversity index across productive rearrangements. TCRdb limited this immuneACCESS table to in-frame rearrangements with V and J called. A share of clones is missing; checked studies link under half to unresolved V genes, and the rest is unexplained. V, J and clone size reflect that table, while D and trimming were determined from the DNA. The sample profile shows about 100,000 clones; about 85% of them were found once. The ten largest clonotypes hold over 2% of the sample.

Collaborating institutions collected whole blood in K2EDTA tubes following their own protocols. For TCRbeta analysis, collaborators shipped samples in one of three forms: frozen whole blood, isolated PBMCs, or DNA extracted from either of those sample types. Broad study findings and their caveats: How much clinical and demographic metadata was included differed by source and by participant, and the metadata was provided uncurated.

A note on this clone: Its binding antigen is unknown. Base-call qualities are not available, and no considerably larger clone is one nucleotide away.

This TCR came from a man in his fifties or sixties with active COVID-19. Sequenced input: peripheral blood.

The CDR3 region has the sequence CASSLAASGGTDTQYF. Here is the DNA: TGCGCCAGCAGCTTGGCGGCTAGCGGGGGTACAGATACGCAGTATTTT. The chain employs TRBV5-1 and TRBJ2-3, and 10 junction bases match TRBD2. Trimming accounts for 0 bases at V and 3 bases at J, while the number of junction bases matched to no gene is 4. As encoded in the germline V gene, CDR1 is SGHRS while CDR2 is YFSETQ. Reading from cysteine to phenylalanine, the CDR3 counts 16 amino acids. Only the CDR3 DNA is retained, 48 bases long and in frame from the first base. The full variable domain, completed from the reference TRBV5-1 and TRBJ2-3 proteins outside the CDR3, reads KAGVTQTPRYLIKTRGQQVTLSCSPISGHRSVSWYQQTPGQGLQFLFEYFSETQRNKGNFPGRFSGRQFSNSRSEMNVSTLELGDSALYLCASSLAASGGTDTQYFGPGTRLTVL.